This TCR beta chain was captured in a study of early T cells in non-severe SARS-CoV-2 infection. Points on this clonotype: The target antigen is unknown.

One entry per CDR3 protein results from TCRdb running MiXCR on the 5' RACE reads. The sample includes roughly 72,000 distinct CDR3 sequences, 13% seen only once; the top ten take around 1.1%. General study findings and limits: The matching step, a VDJdb search, favored anti-spike CD8 responses and missed private and CD4 specificities.

There are 17 residues in the CDR3. J was trimmed by 5 bases and V by 3 bases; bases with no gene match: 11. The sequenced sample consisted of whole blood. The J gene is TRBJ2-3, the V gene TRBV12-3 or TRBV12-4, with 10 bases matching TRBD2. The receptor's source is an adult who was a healthcare worker with PCR-confirmed SARS-CoV-2 infection or an uninfected control (not recorded which). The CDR3: CASSLGSGRRVLDTQYF. The CDR3 DNA reads TGTGCCAGCAGTTTGGGTAGCGGGAGGCGGGTCCTAGATACGCAGTATTTT.